A single sample is the source of the 29 T cell receptor beta chains below, sequenced in a study of blood T cell repertoires in COVID-19. Produced via immunoSEQ multiplex PCR; TCRdb's table is partial and in-frame only. The table has hundreds of thousands of clones, around nine tenths seen once. The sample consisted of PBMCs or T cells enriched from blood (not recorded which). The receptors were sampled from a woman aged 40 to 50 who had recovered from COVID-19.

This clone showed up just a few times. The rearrangement links TRBV6-5 to TRBJ2-3; D gene unclear. The CDR3 sequence is 13 residues long. Trimming left V 0 bases short and J 4 bases short, with 5 bases between. Germline CDR1 reads MNHEY; CDR2 reads SVGAGI. CDR3 bases: TGTGCCAGCAGTTACTCCTCTGCAGATACGCAGTATTTT. Its protein product is CASSYSSADTQYF.

The J gene is TRBJ1-5, the V gene TRBV5-6; TRBD1 might be the D (6 bases). Per the germline V gene, CDR1 is SGHDT and CDR2 is YYEEEE. V was pared by 4 bases and J by 7 bases, with 24 bases between. CDR3 length equals 17 residues. CDR3 nucleotides: TGTGCCAGCAGCCAGGGAGCGGGGGCAGGTACGGGGCAGCCCCAGCATTTT. This codes for CASSQGAGAGTGQPQHF.

This clone came up once. The gene calls are TRBV5-1 and TRBJ1-2; tentative D call: TRBD1 (5 bases). From germline, CDR1 is SGHRS and CDR2 YFSETQ. The CDR3 has 14 amino acids. Deletions cut 4 bases from V and 4 bases from J, with 14 bases between. CDR3 in amino acids: CASSPVGPSYGYTF. The CDR3 coding sequence is TGCGCCAGCAGCCCAGTGGGGCCCAGCTATGGCTACACCTTC.

The V call is TRBV7-2, the J call TRBJ2-7; tentative D call: TRBD2 (6 bases). Per the germline V gene, CDR1 is SGHTA and CDR2 is FQGNSA. This CDR3 region has 14 residues. V was clipped by 5 bases and J by 2 bases, with 13 bases between them. The CDR3 nucleotides read TGTGCCAGCAGCGCGGACTATTGGCCCTACGAGCAGTACTTC. Translating gives CASSADYWPYEQYF.

This chain joins TRBV27 and TRBJ1-1; no firm D call. The CDR3 covers 13 residues. The ends were cut back, 10 bases at V and 0 bases at J, with 12 bases in the middle. The germline CDR1 and CDR2 sequences are MNHEY and SMNVEV (reference sequence). The CDR3 loop is CAIRHDLNTEAFF. Here the CDR3 DNA reads TGTGCCATCAGACACGATTTGAACACTGAAGCTTTCTTT.

The V gene is TRBV11-3, the J gene TRBJ1-1; D gene uncertain. The CDR3 consists of 14 residues. The V end was cut by 1 base, the J end by 4 bases, with 10 bases between. From germline, CDR1 is SGHNT and CDR2 YENEEA. CDR3 nucleotide sequence: TGTGCCAGCAGCTTAGTCGGTCAACGCACTGAAGCTTTCTTT. Protein: CASSLVGQRTEAFF.

The chain links TRBV11-3 to TRBJ2-3; D might be TRBD2 (5 bases). V was trimmed by 5 bases and J by 4 bases, leaving 13 bases between them. Germline CDR1 SGHNT, CDR2 YENEEA. This CDR3 is built from 14 residues. CDR3 in amino acids: CASSPPGSADTQYF. The CDR3 DNA sequence: TGTGCCAGCAGCCCCCCGGGGTCGGCAGATACGCAGTATTTT.

V and J are TRBV20-1 and TRBJ2-5; D gene uncertain. The CDR3 extends over 13 amino acids. The V gene lost 6 bases and the J gene lost 2 bases, with 13 bases spanning the gap. Germline values: CDR1 DFQATT, CDR2 SNEGSKA (reference sequence). The CDR3 coding sequence is TGCAGTGCCAGTGAGGCAGCGCAAGAGACCCAGTACTTC. It encodes CSASEAAQETQYF.

The CDR3 here is CASSRKPGQGNQPQHF. The CDR3 DNA sequence: TGTGCCAGCAGTCGAAAACCGGGACAGGGCAATCAGCCCCAGCATTTT. The J gene is TRBJ1-5, the V gene TRBV6-6, with 8 bases identical to TRBD1. CDR1 is MNHNY, CDR2 SVGAGI, per germline (reference sequence). CDR3 length equals 16 residues. The ends lost 5 bases at V and 2 bases at J; junction bases unmatched: 8.

Here the CDR3 reads CASRVAATTNEQFF. The DNA for the CDR3 is TGTGCCAGTAGGGTAGCGGCTACCACCAATGAGCAGTTCTTC. The rearrangement links TRBV19 to TRBJ2-1, with D perhaps matching TRBD2 (6 bases). V shed 6 bases and J shed 6 bases, with 15 bases lying between them. Per germline, CDR1 LNHDA and CDR2 SQIVND (reference sequence). This CDR3 comprises 14 residues.

As to this clone: Other nucleotide sequences from this sample produce the same CDR3. This chain connects TRBV12-3 or TRBV12-4 to TRBJ1-2; D unresolved. Trimming stripped 1 base from V and 2 bases from J, with 5 bases between. The CDR3 totals 13 residues. In DNA, the CDR3 is TGTGCCAGCAGTTTAGGGCAGAACTATGGCTACACCTTC. Its protein product is CASSLGQNYGYTF.

This chain connects TRBV5-1 to TRBJ2-5; TRBD2 matches 14 bases. Germline-derived CDR1 and CDR2 are SGHRS and YFSETQ. CDR3 length equals 16 residues. The trim removed 2 bases at V and 4 bases at J, leaving 4 bases unmatched. The CDR3 reads CASSLPGTSGGETQYF. The CDR3 DNA sequence: TGCGCCAGCAGCTTACCCGGGACTAGCGGGGGAGAGACCCAGTACTTC. Variable domain in full (rest from reference TRBV5-1 and TRBJ2-5): KAGVTQTPRYLIKTRGQQVTLSCSPISGHRSVSWYQQTPGQGLQFLFEYFSETQRNKGNFPGRFSGRQFSNSRSEMNVSTLELGDSALYLCASSLPGTSGGETQYFGPGTRLLVL.

This chain uses TRBV21-1 with TRBJ1-5; the table's D call TRBD1 went unverified against the DNA. TRBV21-1 is a recognized pseudogene. The CDR3 is 16 residues long. The CDR3 coding sequence is TGTGCCAGCAGCAAAGATGGCAGGGGAACGAATCAGCCCCAGCATTTT. Its protein is CASSKDGRGTNQPQHF.

The genes are TRBV15 and TRBJ2-4, with TRBD1 matching over 12 bases. The CDR3 totals 14 residues. J was trimmed by 7 bases and V by 3 bases; bases with no gene match: 1. CDR1 LNHNV and CDR2 YYDKDF come from the germline V gene (reference sequence). Here the CDR3 reads CATSRGQGANIQYF. CDR3 nucleotide sequence: TGTGCCACCAGCAGGGGACAGGGGGCCAACATTCAGTACTTC.

The chain is built from TRBV2 and TRBJ2-1; 8 bases fit TRBD2. Germline V gene data show CDR1 as SNHLY and CDR2 as FYNNEI. The CDR3 is made up of 15 amino acids. V was clipped by 5 bases and J by 4 bases; unmatched bases: 7. The CDR3 here is CASSTGLAAYNEQFF. CDR3 DNA sequence: TGTGCCAGCAGTACCGGACTAGCAGCTTACAATGAGCAGTTCTTC. Complete variable domain (other parts from reference TRBV2 and TRBJ2-1): EPEVTQTPSHQVTQMGQEVILRCVPISNHLYFYWYRQILGQKVEFLVSFYNNEISEKSEIFDDQFSVERPDGSNFTLKIRSTKLEDSAMYFCASSTGLAAYNEQFFGPGTRLTVL.

The rearrangement links TRBV19 to TRBJ2-5; maybe TRBD2 (5 bases). The CDR3 contains 15 residues. Germline V gene sequence: CDR1 LNHDA, CDR2 SQIVND (reference sequence). Trimming stripped 5 bases from V and 5 bases from J, with 18 bases between. CDR3 nucleotide sequence: TGTGCCAGTAGTCGGAGCGGTGACGCGTATGAGACCCAGTACTTC. Its translation: CASSRSGDAYETQYF.

This clone was detected once. The rearrangement joins TRBV5-1 to TRBJ2-7, with 7 nucleotides matching TRBD2. The CDR3 is 15 residues long. CDR1 is SGHRS, CDR2 YFSETQ, per germline. The trim removed 0 bases at V and 3 bases at J, leaving 6 bases unmatched. CDR3 in DNA: TGCGCCAGCAGCTTGGGGGAGGGTTCGGTCTACGAGCAGTACTTC. Translated: CASSLGEGSVYEQYF. The variable domain in full, with the rest retrieved from reference TRBV5-1 and TRBJ2-7, is KAGVTQTPRYLIKTRGQQVTLSCSPISGHRSVSWYQQTPGQGLQFLFEYFSETQRNKGNFPGRFSGRQFSNSRSEMNVSTLELGDSALYLCASSLGEGSVYEQYFGPGTRLTVT.

The chain links TRBV7-2 to TRBJ2-7; D not resolved. This CDR3 spans 14 amino acids. Germline V CDR1 and CDR2: SGHTA, FQGNSA. The V gene lost 3 bases and the J gene lost 1 base, with 10 bases spanning the gap. The chain's CDR3 is CASSLGQASYEQYF. The CDR3 bases are TGTGCCAGCAGCTTGGGCCAGGCGTCCTACGAGCAGTACTTC. The whole variable domain, filled in from reference TRBV7-2 and TRBJ2-7, reads GAGVSQSPSNKVTEKGKDVELRCDPISGHTALYWYRQSLGQGLEFLIYFQGNSAPDKSGLPSDRFSAERTGGSVSTLTIQRTQQEDSAVYLCASSLGQASYEQYFGPGTRLTVT.

This clone was seen a single time. The CDR3 DNA reads TGTGCCAGCAGCTTAGTCTGGGCTATCGAGTATGAGCAGTTCTTC. Protein: CASSLVWAIEYEQFF. The chain recombines TRBV11-3 with TRBJ2-1; D remains unclear. The CDR3 totals 15 residues. Germline V gene lookup returns CDR1 SGHNT and CDR2 YENEEA. Trimming took 1 base from V and 8 from J, leaving 15 bases between them.

This chain links TRBV7-9 with TRBJ2-7; D uncertain. Between the trimmed V and J ends, which lost 6 bases and 3 bases, there was a span of 9 bases. The CDR3 has 12 amino acids. In germline, CDR1 is SEHNR, CDR2 FQNEAQ (reference sequence). The CDR3 DNA reads as TGTGCCAGCAGGGGCCAGGACTACGAGCAGTACTTC. Translating gives CASRGQDYEQYF.

The rearrangement joins TRBV7-3 to TRBJ2-7, with a possible D match to TRBD2 (5 bases). There are 13 residues in the CDR3. The germline V gene has CDR1 SGHTA and CDR2 FQGTGA. V was clipped by 2 bases and J by 2 bases, with 7 bases between them. The CDR3: CASSLDGTYEQYF. CDR3 in DNA: TGTGCCAGCAGCTTAGACGGGACCTACGAGCAGTACTTC.

This rearrangement joins TRBV7-6 to TRBJ2-7; unclear D gene. V was trimmed by 2 bases and J by 0 bases, leaving 11 bases between them. Germline V CDR1 and CDR2: SGHVS, FNYEAQ. The CDR3 is made up of 15 amino acids. CDR3 region: CASSLLSENSYEQYF. Written as DNA, the CDR3 is TGTGCCAGCAGCTTACTCTCAGAAAACTCCTACGAGCAGTACTTC.

The CDR3: CASSQDQGDYNEQFF. The CDR3 region has the DNA TGTGCCAGCAGCCAAGACCAGGGGGACTACAATGAGCAGTTCTTC. The chain couples TRBV3-1 (or the pseudogene TRBV3-2) to TRBJ2-1; TRBD1 aligns across 7 bases. CDR3 length: 15 amino acids. The germline V gene encodes CDR1 LGHDT and CDR2 YNNKEL (reference sequence). Germline trimming cut 0 bases from V and 3 bases from J; bases unmatched to any gene: 2.

The CDR3 DNA sequence: TGTGCCAGCAGCAAAGAAGATAGGGACAGATCTGAAAGCTACGAGCAGTACTTC. It encodes CASSKEDRDRSESYEQYF. The chain recombines TRBV21-1 with TRBJ2-7; the table's D call, TRBD1, was not checked against the DNA. TRBV21-1 is termed a pseudogene. The length of the CDR3 is 18 residues.

The chain couples TRBV29-1 to TRBJ2-3, with 9 bases aligning to TRBD1. The CDR3 length is 13 residues. Per germline, CDR1 SQVTM and CDR2 ANQGSEA. V lost 6 bases, J lost 6 bases, and 7 bases stayed unmatched. CDR3 coding DNA: TGCAGCGTCACGACAGGGGGAGGTGATACGCAGTATTTT. It codes for CSVTTGGGDTQYF.

This chain uses TRBV7-2 with TRBJ1-2; D possibly corresponds to TRBD1 (5 bases). The CDR3 totals 15 residues. V shed 5 bases and J shed 4 bases, with 17 bases lying between them. Germline V gives CDR1 SGHTA, CDR2 FQGNSA. The CDR3 sequence: CASSATGGSGYGYTF. The CDR3 region has the DNA TGTGCCAGCAGCGCAACCGGGGGTTCTGGCTATGGCTACACCTTC.

The sample holds one count of this clone. This chain joins TRBV7-2 and TRBJ2-5, with 9 bases matching TRBD1. This CDR3 comprises 15 residues. Trimming at V came to 4 bases and at J to 5 bases, leaving 8 bases not matched to a gene. Germline CDR1 and CDR2: SGHTA and FQGNSA. The CDR3 DNA sequence: TGTGCCAGCAGCTCACAACAGGGGGCTTGGGAGACCCAGTACTTC. This translates into CASSSQQGAWETQYF.

This chain joins TRBV9 and TRBJ2-3; TRBD2 might be the D (5 bases). V was pared by 0 bases and J by 0 bases, with 8 bases between. The V gene's germline CDR1 is SGDLS and CDR2 YYNGEE. The CDR3 spans 15 residues. The CDR3 DNA follows: TGTGCCAGCAGCGTAGTGGGCGGGAGCACAGATACGCAGTATTTT. This encodes CASSVVGGSTDTQYF. Based on the CDR3 plus reference TRBV9 and TRBJ2-3, the full variable domain is DSGVTQTPKHLITATGQRVTLRCSPRSGDLSVYWYQQSLDQGLQFLIQYYNGEERAKGNILERFSAQQFPDLHSELNLSSLELGDSALYFCASSVVGGSTDTQYFGPGTRLTVL.

The chain is built from TRBV4-3 and TRBJ1-3; D may be TRBD1 (6 bases). This CDR3 contains 15 residues. Trimming shortened V by 5 bases and J by 1 base, and 12 bases separated the two germline ends. The germline V gene has CDR1 LGHNA and CDR2 YSLEER. The CDR3 DNA sequence: TGCGCCAGCAGCGCCGCACAGGGATCTGGAAACACCATATATTTT. Translated, it gives CASSAAQGSGNTIYF.